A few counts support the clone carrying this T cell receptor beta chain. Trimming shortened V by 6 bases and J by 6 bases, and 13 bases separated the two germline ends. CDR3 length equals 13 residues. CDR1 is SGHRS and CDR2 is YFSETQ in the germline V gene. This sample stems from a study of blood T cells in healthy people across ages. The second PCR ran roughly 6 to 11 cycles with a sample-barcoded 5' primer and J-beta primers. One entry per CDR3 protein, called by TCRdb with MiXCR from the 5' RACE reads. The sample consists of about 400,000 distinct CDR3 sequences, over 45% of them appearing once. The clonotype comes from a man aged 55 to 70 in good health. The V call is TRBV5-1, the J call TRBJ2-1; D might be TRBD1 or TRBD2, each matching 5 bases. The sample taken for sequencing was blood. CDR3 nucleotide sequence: TGCGCCAGCAACGTTGGGGGTGCCAATGAGCAGTTCTTC. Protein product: CASNVGGANEQFF.